This T cell receptor beta chain derives from a study of T cell clusters in autoimmune cytopenias. Study-level background: A median age of around 59 years and mean of around 55 years characterized healthy donor controls.

The germline gives CDR1 GTSNPN, CDR2 SVGIG (reference sequence). The length of the CDR3 is 14 residues. Approximately 36,000 genome equivalents of blood DNA were amplified for TRB. This clonotype is identified as medium-sized (0.01 to 0.1%) from frequency. One tube held mixed TRB-A and TRB-B primer pools for touch-down PCR. TCRdb reanalyzed the multiplex PCR reads and collapses them to one entry per CDR3 protein, without DNA. Its clone listing holds about 5,600 distinct CDR3 sequences. The data also belong to a second study, concerning T cell repertoires in aging, cancer and after chemotherapy. This second study notes: Compared with age-matched healthy donors, untreated hematological or solid cancer patients showed higher blood TCR clonality. In healthy donors, age-related TCR diversity loss mainly reflected lost richness.

This sequence was found in a human donor in good health. The rearrangement joins TRBV30 to TRBJ2-2. The specimen sequenced was peripheral blood. CDR3 residues: CAWSVLLNVGELFF. The complete variable domain, with remaining parts taken from reference TRBV30 and TRBJ2-2, reads SQTIHQWPATLVQPVGSPLSLECTVEGTSNPNLYWYRQAAGRGLQLLFYSVGIGQISSEVPQNLSASRPQDRQFILSSKKLLLSDSGFYLCAWSVLLNVGELFFGEGSRLTVL.